Reported below is one TCR beta chain. These data come from a study of blood T cell repertoires in COVID-19. About the research overall: In each case, the material was cDNA or gDNA derived from T cells, B-cell-depleted T cells, or PBMCs.

Germline V gene data show CDR1 as MNHNY and CDR2 as SVGAGI (reference sequence). The CDR3 is made up of 16 amino acids. V lost 4 bases to trimming and J lost 3 bases; unmatched junction nucleotides: 6. Assay: immunoSEQ multiplex PCR; the TCRdb copy retains only in-frame clones and omits some. The table lists 93,000 or so clones, roughly 80% of them singletons. The sequencing input was peripheral blood. The chain carries TRBV6-6 and TRBJ2-3, with 11 bases fitting TRBD2. This clonotype was obtained from a human donor in a cohort sampled during active COVID-19. The CDR3 reads CASSSLSSGGTDTQYF. The CDR3 bases are TGTGCCAGCAGTTCCCTGTCTAGCGGGGGGACAGATACGCAGTATTTT.